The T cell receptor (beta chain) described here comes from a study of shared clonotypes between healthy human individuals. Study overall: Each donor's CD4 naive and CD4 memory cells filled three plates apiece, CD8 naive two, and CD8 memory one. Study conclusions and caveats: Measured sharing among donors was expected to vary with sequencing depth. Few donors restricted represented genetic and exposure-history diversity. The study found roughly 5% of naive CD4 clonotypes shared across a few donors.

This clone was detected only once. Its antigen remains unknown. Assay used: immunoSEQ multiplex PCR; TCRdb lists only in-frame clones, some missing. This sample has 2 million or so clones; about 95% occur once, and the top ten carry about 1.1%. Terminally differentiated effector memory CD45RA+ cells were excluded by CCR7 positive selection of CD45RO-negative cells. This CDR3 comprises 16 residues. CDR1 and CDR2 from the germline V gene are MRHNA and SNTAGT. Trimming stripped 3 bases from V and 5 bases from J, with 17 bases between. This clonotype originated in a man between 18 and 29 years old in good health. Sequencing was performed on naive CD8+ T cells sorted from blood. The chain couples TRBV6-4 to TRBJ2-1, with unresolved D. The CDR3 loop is CASSESGFSPNNEQFF. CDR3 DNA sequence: TGTGCCAGCAGTGAATCCGGGTTTAGTCCAAACAATGAGCAGTTCTTC.